Described below is a single T cell receptor beta chain sequence and its context. The length of the CDR3 is 15 residues. Deletions cut 4 bases from V and 2 bases from J, with 14 bases between. Germline assignment: CDR1 MNHEY and CDR2 SMNVEV (reference sequence). In the authors' methods: Estimation of nucleated cell counts was performed using reference gene primer amplification. Assay used: immunoSEQ multiplex PCR; TCRdb lists only in-frame clones, some missing. V, J and clone size were drawn from that table, and D and trimming were deduced from the DNA. The data show roughly 390,000 clones, over 75% seen once. This sample was included in a study of blood T cell repertoires in COVID-19. Background on the study: There were acute and convalescent COVID-19 samples, and they came from the United States, Italy and Spain. PBMCs, B-cell-depleted T cells, or T cells were the source of the cDNA or gDNA that made up the material.

A Seattle source enrolled patients during active infection and followed them longitudinally. The clonotype was recovered from a woman between 25 and 40 years old with COVID-19, enrolled during active disease. This chain connects TRBV27 to TRBJ1-2; D is unclear. The sequencing input was peripheral blood. In DNA, the CDR3 is TGTGCCAGCAGTTGGTCAGTATCGCCGAACTATGGCTACACCTTC. Protein sequence: CASSWSVSPNYGYTF.